The rows below give T cell receptor beta chains drawn from one sample of a study of molecular identifiers for immune sequencing clone quantification. MiXCR, applied by TCRdb to the PCR reads, yields one record per CDR3 protein. The profile shows some 93,000 distinct CDR3 sequences, 21% of them singletons. Sequenced material: naive CD8+ T cells from blood, with Jurkat cell RNA spiked in. These receptors all stem from a human donor in good health. Some libraries in this study had Jurkat cell RNA spiked in. Each CDR3 is given with its conserved first and last residue. The order of the fields is V gene, clone size, J gene, CDR3 protein. Clone sizes are given selectively: once, few, many, or a class where the clone is expanded.

>TRBV7-2|many|TRBJ2-7
CASSSGLAGPFYEQYF
>TRBV16|many|TRBJ2-2
CASDVANTGELFF
>TRBV13|many|TRBJ2-7
CASSGPRTTGETYEQYF
>TRBV6-4|many|TRBJ2-3
CASSDSMGSADTQYF
>TRBV14|.|TRBJ2-1
CASSPREWFYNGQFF
>TRBV6-6|many|TRBJ1-2
CAVTGDYGYTF
>TRBV27|.|TRBJ2-7
CASRRTGTGDYEQYF
>TRBV6-6|many|TRBJ1-1
CASSYPVVAANTEAFF
>TRBV18|many|TRBJ1-1
CASSHYLESGTENTEAFF
>TRBV7-6|.|TRBJ2-7
CASSLGSGVAYEQYF
>TRBV12-5|many|TRBJ1-5
CASGSGTGHQPQHF
>TRBV29-1|few|TRBJ1-2
CSVPGQGAFDHGYTF
>TRBV29-1|few|TRBJ1-2
CSVVKTDYGYTF
>TRBV19|few|TRBJ2-5
CASSIVRTNQETQYF
>TRBV28|many|TRBJ1-1
CASGTGSGAEAFF
>TRBV20-1|many|TRBJ1-2
CSARYSRYTF
>TRBV29-1|many|TRBJ2-7
CSVAGSDYEQYF
>TRBV29-1|.|TRBJ2-5
CSVEGGTETQYF
>TRBV27|.|TRBJ2-7
CASSLDRDYEQYF
>TRBV6-5|many|TRBJ1-2
CASRTPRAGTGGFYGYTF
>TRBV4-1|.|TRBJ2-7
CASSQGHRSSYEQYF
>TRBV21-1|few|TRBJ2-1
CASSKGASGGYNEQFF
>TRBV4-1|many|TRBJ1-6
CASRSQHRGLESPLHF
>TRBV24-1|.|TRBJ1-5
CATSDRYGSPQHF
>TRBV28|many|TRBJ1-5
CASSPIRTGSNVQPQHF
>TRBV20-1|few|TRBJ2-2
CSARDGQVNTGELFF
>TRBV7-9|many|TRBJ2-6
CASTPTTSGTGANVLTF
>TRBV20-1|.|TRBJ1-1
CSARSEQGFTEAFF
>TRBV12-3/TRBV12-4|few|TRBJ1-5
CASSPPEGQPQHF
>TRBV9|many|TRBJ2-7
CASSARYERGYEQYF
>TRBV15|many|TRBJ2-2
CATSDTPGLGELFF
>TRBV7-9|many|TRBJ2-7
CASSFSASGVISYEQYF
>TRBV4-3|many|TRBJ1-5
CASSQDRASFGQPQHF
>TRBV12-3/TRBV12-4|.|TRBJ2-3
CASSYIQSSTDTQYF
>TRBV19|many|TRBJ1-5
CASSIDGGGNQPQHF
>TRBV20-1|few|TRBJ2-3
CSARGSLDGAYTDTQYF
>TRBV29-1|many|TRBJ2-3
CSVDLNRVTDTQYF
>TRBV6-2/TRBV6-3|.|TRBJ2-1
CASTVGLGRNNEQFF
>TRBV2|many|TRBJ1-1
CASSDLGEAFF
>TRBV5-1|few|TRBJ2-1
CASNPSSGRIYEQFF
>TRBV6-2/TRBV6-3|.|TRBJ1-1
CAGSLPLTGATDTEAFF
>TRBV30|many|TRBJ2-3
CAWSWGPLTDTQYF
>TRBV6-2/TRBV6-3|many|TRBJ2-3
CASSPPRGREVVDTQYF
>TRBV7-2|few|TRBJ2-7
CASSRTGTFNEQYF
>TRBV5-6|many|TRBJ2-7
CASSSSLAASYEQYF
>TRBV4-3|few|TRBJ2-7
CASSQDRNRNYEQYF
>TRBV11-2|few|TRBJ2-5
CASSLGLAGEGIQYF
>TRBV4-1|few|TRBJ2-1
CASSQLASGINNNEQFF
>TRBV29-1|few|TRBJ1-2
CSVEYWGPANYGYTF
>TRBV7-9|many|TRBJ2-3
CASNPQGDTQYF
>TRBV9|.|TRBJ2-1
CASSVASGSLYNEQFF
>TRBV5-1|many|TRBJ2-7
CATRSTGDHEQYF
>TRBV6-2/TRBV6-3|many|TRBJ2-3
CASSLGRLAGSTDTQYF
>TRBV6-2/TRBV6-3|many|TRBJ1-2
CASSKDGAFSPLSYGYTF
>TRBV4-1|.|TRBJ2-7
CASSRDPGQGSEQYF